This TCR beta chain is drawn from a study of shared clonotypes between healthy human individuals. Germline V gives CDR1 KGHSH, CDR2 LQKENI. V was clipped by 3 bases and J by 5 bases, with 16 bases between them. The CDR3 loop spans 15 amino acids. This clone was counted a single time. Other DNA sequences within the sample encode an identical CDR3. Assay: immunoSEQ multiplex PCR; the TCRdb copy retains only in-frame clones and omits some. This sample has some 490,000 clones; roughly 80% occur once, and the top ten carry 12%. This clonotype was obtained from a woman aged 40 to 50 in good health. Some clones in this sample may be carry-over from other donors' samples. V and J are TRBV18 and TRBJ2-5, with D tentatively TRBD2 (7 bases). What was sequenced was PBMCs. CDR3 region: CASSPQRGAEETQYF. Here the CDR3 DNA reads TGTGCCAGCTCACCTCAACGGGGGGCGGAGGAGACCCAGTACTTC.